Listed below are T cell receptor beta chains from one sample, sequenced in a study of T cell changes during pregnancy in multiple sclerosis. Repertoires were generated with immunoSEQ multiplex PCR, while TCRdb's copy carries only in-frame clones and drops some. The sample contains tens of thousands of clones, about 90% of which appear only once. The starting material was peripheral blood, obtained in the first trimester of pregnancy. These receptors were taken from a female donor with multiple sclerosis, enrolled in a pregnancy study. Each CDR3 is given with its conserved first and last residue. A D gene is named only where the DNA matches it firmly. Where a row states a size, it is once, few, many or the class of an expanded clone; other rows omit it.

TRBJ2-3 - TRBV27 TRBD1 TGTGCCAGCAGTTCCCTTTTACAGGGGGATACGCAGTATTTT CASSSLLQGDTQYF
TRBJ2-2 - TRBV29-1 - TGCAGCGTTGAAGATCGACGCAGCTCAGGCACCGGGGAGCTGTTTTTT CSVEDRRSSGTGELFF
TRBJ2-2 - TRBV11-1 TRBD2 TGTGCCAGCAGCTTCGGACTAGCGGGGAACACCGGGGAGCTGTTTTTT CASSFGLAGNTGELFF
TRBJ2-7 - TRBV11-2 TRBD2 TGTGCCAGCAGCCCGACTAGCGGGAGCTCCTACGAGCAGTACTTC CASSPTSGSSYEQYF
TRBJ2-5 few TRBV7-9 - TGTGCCAGCAGCCTTCCACAGGGCCGCCAAGAGACCCAGTACTTC CASSLPQGRQETQYF
TRBJ2-1 - TRBV29-1 - TGCAGCGTTGAAGAGGGCACGGTTAACTCCTACAATGAGCAGTTCTTC CSVEEGTVNSYNEQFF
TRBJ2-7 - TRBV6-5 TRBD2 TGTGCCAGCAGTTACTCTCAAGCGGGAGTCCACGAGCAGTACTTC CASSYSQAGVHEQYF
TRBJ2-1 - TRBV19 TRBD2 TGTGCCAGTAGTATAGTAGCGGGAGGTCCCAATGAGCAGTTCTTC CASSIVAGGPNEQFF
TRBJ2-7 - TRBV6-5 - TGTGCCAGCAGACCCTCACTTAGGGACACCATTTCGTACTTC CASRPSLRDTISYF
TRBJ1-2 - TRBV5-6 TRBD1 TGTGCCAGCAGCTTGGTATCGGGCAGGGGGCTGGCCCTTAACTATGGCTACACCTTC CASSLVSGRGLALNYGYTF
TRBJ1-5 - TRBV28 - TGTGCCAGCAGTTTAAGATCGCCAGGGAGGTCTCAGCCCCAGCATTTT CASSLRSPGRSQPQHF
TRBJ2-3 - TRBV5-4 TRBD2 TGTGCCAGCAGCCCTCTAGCGGACAACACAGATACGCAGTATTTT CASSPLADNTDTQYF
TRBJ2-1 - TRBV5-6 TRBD2 TGTGCCAGCAGCTTACCGGGACTAGCGGGAGCATACAATGAGCAGTTCTTC CASSLPGLAGAYNEQFF
TRBJ2-7 few TRBV5-4 TRBD2 TGTGCCAGCAGCGCGGGACTAGCGGATACCTACGAGCAGTACTTC CASSAGLADTYEQYF
TRBJ2-7 - TRBV6-5 - TGTGCCAGCAGTTACAGCACCTCCTACGAGCAGTACTTC CASSYSTSYEQYF
TRBJ2-7 - TRBV28 TRBD1 TGTGCCAGCAGTCCCGGGACAGGGTTTGGCTACGAGCAGTACTTC CASSPGTGFGYEQYF
TRBJ2-6 - TRBV19 - TGTGCCAGTAGCGAAATTGCAGGGTCTGGGGCCAACGTCCTGACTTTC CASSEIAGSGANVLTF
TRBJ1-2 - TRBV7-9 TRBD1 TGTGCCAGCAGCTTAATGAGGACAGGTGAACATGGCTACACCTTC CASSLMRTGEHGYTF
TRBJ2-6 - TRBV30 - TGTGCCTACTTTGGTTTTTCTGGGGCCAACGTCCTGACTTTC CAYFGFSGANVLTF
TRBJ2-1 medium-sized TRBV7-2 - TGTGCCAGCAGCTCCCACGTAGCGGCCACTTCCTACAATGAGCAGTTCTTC CASSSHVAATSYNEQFF
TRBJ2-7 - TRBV5-1 TRBD2 TGCGCCAGCGCCCTCTCTAGCGGGATCGTCTCCTACGAGCAGTACTTC CASALSSGIVSYEQYF
TRBJ1-2 once TRBV28 - TGTGCCAGCAGGACGGGGGGAACTAGCTATGGCTACACCTTC CASRTGGTSYGYTF